This entry features one T cell receptor (beta chain) sequence. Its antigen is currently unknown. Carrying unique molecular identifiers, the cDNA also gained a universal primer site through template switching. Each CDR3 protein is one row after TCRdb ran MiXCR on the 5' RACE reads. Here the sample spans around 490,000 distinct CDR3 sequences, about 15% being singletons. The data stem from a study of identical twins. Points from the study as a whole: Twin-shared out-of-frame alpha sequences were enriched for low generation probability. Zero-insertion analyses might be partly confounded by invariant T cells like MAIT and iNKT. Beta clonotypes that were abundant in cord blood contained fewer insertions, a pattern absent from memory repertoires.

The V end was cut by 2 bases, the J end by 8 bases, with 13 bases between. The CDR3 covers 14 residues. Germline V gene lookup returns CDR1 SGHNT and CDR2 YENEEA. A further study also used this sample, focusing on yellow fever vaccine responses in identical twins.

The chain couples TRBV11-3 to TRBJ2-1; the D is unclear. Source material: CD4+ T cells sorted from blood. This sequence was found in a woman between 18 and 29 years old in good health. The CDR3 DNA sequence: TGTGCCAGCAGCTTAACCGCAGCACGGGATGAGCAGTTCTTC. Translation gives CASSLTAARDEQFF. The variable domain in full, completed from reference TRBV11-3 and TRBJ2-1, reads EAGVVQSPRYKIIEKKQPVAFWCNPISGHNTLYWYLQNLGQGPELLIRYENEEAVDDSQLPKDRFSAERLKGVDSTLKIQPAELGDSAVYLCASSLTAARDEQFFGPGTRLTVL.